One sample yielded the 2 T cell receptor beta chains listed below, sequenced in a study of metastatic and nonmetastatic thyroid tumors. Via MiXCR, TCRdb re-called the PCR reads. Here the sample spans some 15,000 clones, 15% to 18% being singletons. All patients were treatment-naive before thyroid surgery. What was sequenced was blood. The receptors shown here come from a female donor with papillary thyroid cancer or a benign thyroid nodule (not recorded which). Some clones in this sample may be carry-over from other donors' samples.

This clone came up a few times. This rearrangement joins TRBV27 to TRBJ2-3, with 11 bases identical to TRBD2. CDR1 MNHEY and CDR2 SMNVEV come from the germline V gene (reference sequence). CDR3 length equals 17 residues. J was trimmed by 3 bases and V by 6 bases; bases with no gene match: 11. This CDR3 is CASSRLVAGGITDTQYF. CDR3 in DNA: TGTGCCAGCAGCCGCCTTGTAGCGGGGGGGATTACAGATACGCAGTATTTT.

At least ten counts were recorded for this clone. The chain recombines TRBV7-2 with TRBJ2-5, with a weak D call TRBD1 (5 bases). Trimming cost V 0 bases and J 5 bases, with 10 bases left between them. CDR3 length: 14 amino acids. Germline-derived CDR1 and CDR2 are SGHTA and FQGNSA. DNA of the CDR3: TGTGCCAGCAGCTTAGCAGGGGTAGTGGAGACCCAGTACTTC. The encoded protein is CASSLAGVVETQYF.